These 26 T cell receptor beta chains share one sample of origin, sequenced in a study of early T cells in non-severe SARS-CoV-2 infection. TCRdb processed the 5' RACE reads anew with MiXCR; each CDR3 protein has one entry. Of around 99,000 distinct CDR3 sequences listed, 16% were seen once; the top ten hold around 4.9%. The sequences come from whole blood, collected at baseline. The receptors stem from an adult who was a healthcare worker with PCR-confirmed SARS-CoV-2 infection or an uninfected control (not recorded which).

This clonotype was seen a handful of times. The V and J genes are TRBV7-9 and TRBJ1-3; D possibly corresponds to TRBD1 (6 bases). The CDR3 is 15 amino acids. Germline CDR1 reads SEHNR; CDR2 reads FQNEAQ (reference sequence). V was clipped by 3 bases and J by 4 bases, with 13 bases between them. CDR3 loop: CASSFIRGAGNTIYF. The CDR3 DNA reads as TGTGCCAGCAGCTTCATCAGGGGCGCAGGAAACACCATATATTTT.

The J gene is TRBJ2-3, the V gene TRBV6-5; 9 bases line up with TRBD2. Germline V gene lookup returns CDR1 MNHEY and CDR2 SVGAGI. CDR3 length: 15 amino acids. V dropped 6 bases and J dropped 3; count of bases not matched to a gene: 7. The CDR3 DNA reads as TGTGCCAGCAGGGGTAGCGGGAGTAGGACAGATACGCAGTATTTT. This encodes CASRGSGSRTDTQYF.

V is TRBV28 and J is TRBJ2-1, with no clear D. This CDR3 is built from 16 residues. Germline lookup yields CDR1 MDHEN and CDR2 SYDVKM. Trimming left V 2 bases short and J 6 bases short, with 17 bases between. This chain's CDR3 is CASSLSFSTPSNEQFF. The CDR3 bases are TGTGCCAGCAGTTTAAGCTTTAGTACACCATCCAATGAGCAGTTCTTC.

V usage is TRBV5-1 and J usage is TRBJ2-7; D is undetermined. Germline CDR1 is SGHRS and CDR2 is YFSETQ. The CDR3 spans 14 residues. Trimming took 0 bases from V and 0 from J, leaving 7 bases between them. The CDR3 nucleotides read TGCGCCAGCAGCTTGGTAGACACCTCCTACGAGCAGTACTTC. Its translation: CASSLVDTSYEQYF.

This clonotype showed up just a few times. J is TRBJ1-1 and V is TRBV5-1; D is perhaps TRBD1 (5 bases). The CDR3 covers 16 residues. V was clipped by 4 bases and J by 1 base, with 17 bases between them. Germline V gene sequence: CDR1 SGHRS, CDR2 YFSETQ. The DNA of the CDR3 is TGCGCCAGCAGCAAGGGCCCTACGGGGACGAACACTGAAGCTTTCTTT. This sequence encodes CASSKGPTGTNTEAFF.

The chain links TRBV12-3 or TRBV12-4 to TRBJ2-3; D is perhaps TRBD2 (5 bases). The CDR3 consists of 12 residues. Trimming cost V 5 bases and J 6 bases, with 9 bases left between them. Here the CDR3 reads CASSPTRDTQYF. As DNA, the CDR3 is TGTGCCAGCAGTCCAACTAGGGATACGCAGTATTTT.

This clonotype has just a few counts. The chain recombines TRBV2 with TRBJ1-5; unclear D gene. The CDR3 is 14 amino acids. Germline V gene data show CDR1 as SNHLY and CDR2 as FYNNEI. Trimming took 4 bases from V and 5 from J, leaving 12 bases between them. CDR3: CASSAQLRDQPQHF. The CDR3 DNA is TGTGCCAGCAGTGCCCAGCTACGGGATCAGCCCCAGCATTTT.

This clonotype occurred many times. V usage is TRBV9 and J usage is TRBJ2-3, with 9 bases fitting TRBD1. With V trimmed by 0 bases and J by 1 base, 3 bases remained unmatched. Looked up from germline, CDR1 is SGDLS and CDR2 is YYNGEE. CDR3 length equals 16 residues. CDR3 DNA: TGTGCCAGCAGCGTAGACAGGGGGCAGGGCACAGATACGCAGTATTTT. Translating it yields CASSVDRGQGTDTQYF.

The chain combines TRBV4-1 with TRBJ2-6, with D unresolved. The CDR3 loop spans 13 amino acids. V dropped 3 bases and J dropped 4 bases, with 4 bases sitting between them. Germline CDR1 reads MGHRA; CDR2 reads YSYEKL. CDR3 sequence reads: CASSHSGANVLTF. As DNA, the CDR3 is TGCGCCAGCAGCCATTCAGGGGCCAACGTCCTGACTTTC.

This clonotype showed up just a few times. The rearrangement joins TRBV11-2 to TRBJ2-1; the match to TRBD2 covers 7 bases. This CDR3 has 16 residues. Looked up from germline, CDR1 is SGHAT and CDR2 is FQNNGV. V gave up 5 bases and J gave up 8 bases; unmatched junction bases: 15. CDR3 coding DNA: TGTGCCAGCAGCCTACTCCCCCGGACTAGTGCGGATGAGCAGTTCTTC. Translation gives CASSLLPRTSADEQFF. The full variable domain, in which reference TRBV11-2 and TRBJ2-1 provide the parts outside the CDR3, is EAGVAQSPRYKIIEKRQSVAFWCNPISGHATLYWYQQILGQGPKLLIQFQNNGVVDDSQLPKDRFSAERLKGVDSTLKIQPAKLEDSAVYLCASSLLPRTSADEQFFGPGTRLTVL.

There are many counts of this clonotype. This chain connects TRBV7-7 to TRBJ2-7; possibly TRBD1 for D (7 bases). Germline CDR1 is SSHAT and CDR2 is FNYEAQ (reference sequence). V lost 2 bases to trimming and J lost 5 bases, with 10 bases between them. The CDR3 is made up of 13 amino acids. In DNA, the CDR3 is TGTGCCAGCAGCTTAAGGAGGGGGCACGAGCAGTACTTC. This sequence encodes CASSLRRGHEQYF.

V and J are TRBV6-5 and TRBJ1-1; D is unresolved. The length of the CDR3 is 14 residues. CDR1 MNHEY and CDR2 SVGAGI come from the germline V gene. Trimming stripped 5 bases from V and 0 bases from J, with 10 bases between. CDR3 bases: TGTGCCAGCAGTAAACAGAACATGAACACTGAAGCTTTCTTT. Translating it yields CASSKQNMNTEAFF.

This clonotype was recorded a few times. The V gene is TRBV7-6, the J gene TRBJ2-1; D is ambiguous. The CDR3 totals 15 residues. Trimming shortened V by 6 bases and J by 3 bases, and 15 bases separated the two germline ends. Germline V gene sequence: CDR1 SGHVS, CDR2 FNYEAQ. CDR3 in amino acids: CASSSIDLGYNEQFF. The CDR3 bases are TGTGCCAGCAGTTCCATCGACCTGGGCTACAATGAGCAGTTCTTC.

The rearrangement uses TRBV11-2 and TRBJ1-4; D might be TRBD1 (6 bases). CDR1 and CDR2 (germline): SGHAT, FQNNGV. The CDR3 totals 14 residues. V was pared by 1 base and J by 7 bases, with 10 bases between. In nucleotides, the CDR3 is TGTGCCAGCAGCTTAGGCCAGGGGAGTGAAAAACTGTTTTTT. This translates into CASSLGQGSEKLFF.

This clonotype has more than one count but fewer than ten. The chain carries TRBV15 and TRBJ2-1; 12 positions match TRBD2. CDR1 is LNHNV and CDR2 is YYDKDF in the germline V gene (reference sequence). This CDR3 contains 15 residues. J lost 7 bases, V lost 1 base, and 2 bases had no gene match. This CDR3 reads CATSRGTSGRNEQFF. The CDR3 DNA is TGTGCCACCAGCAGAGGCACTAGCGGGAGGAATGAGCAGTTCTTC.

This clonotype has just a few counts. This chain uses TRBV10-2 with TRBJ2-7, with unresolved D. CDR3 size: 12 residues. Deletions cut 1 base from V and 4 bases from J, with 5 bases between. Germline V gene lookup returns CDR1 WSHSY and CDR2 SAAADI. CDR3 residues: CASSELGYEQYF. CDR3 coding DNA: TGCGCCAGCAGTGAGTTGGGGTACGAGCAGTACTTC.

This clonotype was detected only a few times. The J gene is TRBJ2-7, the V gene TRBV12-3 or TRBV12-4, with a possible D match to TRBD1 (5 bases). This CDR3 is 14 amino acids long. Trimming stripped 6 bases from V and 7 bases from J, with 19 bases between. The CDR3 nucleotides read TGTGCCAGCAGCCCTAGACCCCTTAAGGGGGAGCAGTACTTC. Protein sequence: CASSPRPLKGEQYF.

This clonotype was counted ten times or more. The chain has TRBV2 and TRBJ2-5; a weak D match, TRBD2 (6 bases). The germline gives CDR1 SNHLY, CDR2 FYNNEI. The CDR3 extends over 13 amino acids. Between the trimmed V and J ends, which lost 9 bases and 2 bases, there was a span of 13 bases. The CDR3 DNA reads TGTGCCAGATCCGGGACTCAACAAGAGACCCAGTACTTC. Its translation is CARSGTQQETQYF.

This clonotype has just a few counts. The chain has TRBV27 and TRBJ1-4, with 8 bases identical to TRBD1. The CDR3 spans 13 residues. Germline V CDR1 and CDR2: MNHEY, SMNVEV (reference sequence). V dropped 6 bases and J dropped 8; count of bases not matched to a gene: 5. CDR3: CASSDRGEEKLFF. CDR3 nucleotide sequence: TGTGCCAGCAGCGACAGGGGAGAGGAAAAACTGTTTTTT.

CDR3 bases: TGTGCCAGCAGCTTAGTGTCCGGGACTCGCACCGATTACGAGCAGTACTTC. Encoded protein: CASSLVSGTRTDYEQYF. The V and J genes are TRBV11-2 and TRBJ2-7, with D possibly TRBD2 on 6 matching bases. The CDR3 sequence is 17 residues long. The V and J ends lost 1 base and 4 bases respectively, with 20 bases between them. Germline V CDR1 and CDR2: SGHAT, FQNNGV.

J is TRBJ2-3 and V is TRBV24-1, with 9 bases fitting TRBD2. The CDR3 runs 15 residues. V shed 5 bases and J 1 base; nucleotides not matched to a gene: 3. Germline CDR1 KGHDR, CDR2 SFDVKD. CDR3 in DNA: TGTGCCACCAGTGGGTTAGCGGGAGGCACAGATACGCAGTATTTT. Protein: CATSGLAGGTDTQYF.

This clonotype has just a few counts. The chain links TRBV28 to TRBJ2-1; maybe TRBD1 (7 bases). CDR3 length: 15 amino acids. CDR1 is MDHEN and CDR2 is SYDVKM in the germline V gene. Trimming cost V 3 bases and J 8 bases, with 17 bases left between them. The CDR3 DNA sequence: TGTGCCAGCAGTTTCAGGGGGGAGCCCGGGGATGAGCAGTTCTTC. It is translated as CASSFRGEPGDEQFF.

This clonotype was counted between two and nine times. The V and J genes are TRBV28 and TRBJ2-7; 8 bases are shared with TRBD1. J gave up 9 bases and V 3 bases, and 7 bases lay outside the gene matches. Looked up from germline, CDR1 is MDHEN and CDR2 is SYDVKM. The CDR3 spans 13 residues. CDR3 bases: TGTGCCAGCAGTTTGATGCAGGGGGCGTGGCAGTACTTC. It specifies CASSLMQGAWQYF. Together with reference TRBV28 and TRBJ2-7, the CDR3 gives the full variable domain: DVKVTQSSRYLVKRTGEKVFLECVQDMDHENMFWYRQDPGLGLRLIYFSYDVKMKEKGDIPEGYSVSREKKERFSLILESASTNQTSMYLCASSLMQGAWQYFGPGTRLTVT.

This chain uses TRBV7-9 with TRBJ2-3, with TRBD1 matching 10 bases. The CDR3 loop spans 17 amino acids. Germline CDR1 and CDR2: SEHNR and FQNEAQ (reference sequence). Unmatched junction bases numbered 10, after V lost 5 bases and J lost 2 bases. This CDR3 is CASSPPLDRGPTDTQYF. The CDR3, as DNA: TGTGCCAGCAGCCCGCCGCTCGACAGGGGGCCCACAGATACGCAGTATTTT.

V is TRBV5-5 and J is TRBJ2-1; D may be TRBD2 (6 bases). Germline values: CDR1 SGHKS, CDR2 YYEKEE (reference sequence). The CDR3 totals 17 residues. The V end lost 3 bases, the J end lost 6 bases, and 22 bases lay between the germline ends. The CDR3 DNA reads as TGTGCCAGCAGCTCTGGCGGGACCTTCAGCCGCTCCAATGAGCAGTTCTTC. Translation gives CASSSGGTFSRSNEQFF.

There are a few counts of this clonotype. The chain recombines TRBV6-6 with TRBJ1-6; D not certain. Trimming stripped 6 bases from V and 11 bases from J, with 11 bases between. CDR3 length: 12 residues. CDR1 and CDR2 (germline): MNHNY, SVGAGI (reference sequence). CDR3 loop: CASSHEKAPLHF. The CDR3 DNA follows: TGTGCCAGCAGCCACGAAAAGGCACCCCTCCACTTT.